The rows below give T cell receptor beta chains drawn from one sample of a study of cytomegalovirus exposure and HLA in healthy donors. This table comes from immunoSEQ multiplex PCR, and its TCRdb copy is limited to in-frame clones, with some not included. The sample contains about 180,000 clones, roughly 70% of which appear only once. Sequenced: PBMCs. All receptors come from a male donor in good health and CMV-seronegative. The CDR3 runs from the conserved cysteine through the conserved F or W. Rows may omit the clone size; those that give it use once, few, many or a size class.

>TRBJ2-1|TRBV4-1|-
CASSQVSRPTYNEQFF
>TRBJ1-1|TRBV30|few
CAWSVRVGARTEAFF
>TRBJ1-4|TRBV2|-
CASSFPGTGGRNEKLFF
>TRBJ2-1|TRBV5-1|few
CASSGFGGGYNEQFF
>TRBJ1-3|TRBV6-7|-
CASSYSKCRVSGNTIYF
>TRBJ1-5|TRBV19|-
CASSPYPTGRPSNQPQHF
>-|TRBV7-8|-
CASSLSDWYEQYF
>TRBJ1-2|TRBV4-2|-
CASSQLQGASGYTF
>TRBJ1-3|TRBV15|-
CATTDRVSGNTIYF
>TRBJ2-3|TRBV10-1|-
CASSEGSGTDTQYF
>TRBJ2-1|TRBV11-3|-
CASSPGLAGYNEQFF
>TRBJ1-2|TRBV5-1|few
CASSLGDLAQGNYGYTF
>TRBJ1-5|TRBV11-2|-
CASSRTGLSNQPQHF
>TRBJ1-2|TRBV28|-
CASSFLQGYGYTF
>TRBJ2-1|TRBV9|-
CASSARLAANEQFF
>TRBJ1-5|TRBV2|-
CASSGRGNQPQHF
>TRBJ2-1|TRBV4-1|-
CASTMGLAGEGEQFF
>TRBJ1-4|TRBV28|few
CASSFNEKLFF
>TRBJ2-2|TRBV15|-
CATSRDVPGGGRAVGTGELFF
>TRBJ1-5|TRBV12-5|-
CASRTGDQPQHF
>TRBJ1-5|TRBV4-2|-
CASSQEGGGRGSDQPQHF
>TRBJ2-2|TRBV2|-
CASSGEGHRTGELFF
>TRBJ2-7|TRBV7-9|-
CASTGLAGLSYEQYF
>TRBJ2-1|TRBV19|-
CASSIGAGVYNEQFF
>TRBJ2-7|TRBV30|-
CALGQGPYEQYF
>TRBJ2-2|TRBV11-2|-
CASSLDLGVGELFF
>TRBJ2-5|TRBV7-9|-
CASSLALQETQYF
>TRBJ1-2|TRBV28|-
CASWGGRAYGGYTF
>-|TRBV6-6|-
CASSSGQQGAYEQYF
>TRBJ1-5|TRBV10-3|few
CAISEETGRNQPQHF
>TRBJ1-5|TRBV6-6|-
CASSYLRGNQQPQHF
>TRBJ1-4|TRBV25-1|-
CASSGARKLFF
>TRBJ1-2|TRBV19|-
CASSMGDRPNYGYTF
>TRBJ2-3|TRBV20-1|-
CSAREGPIQYF
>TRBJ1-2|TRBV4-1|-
CASSQRTGFNYGYTF
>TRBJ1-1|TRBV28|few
CASREVQTEAFF
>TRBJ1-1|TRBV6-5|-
CASRDSRGNTEAFF
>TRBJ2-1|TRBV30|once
CAWSSGLAGNNEQFF
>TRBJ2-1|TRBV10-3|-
CAINQVSSGMNEQFF
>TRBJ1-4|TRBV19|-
CASSMGGANEKLFF
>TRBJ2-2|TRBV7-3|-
CASSLDPSGVGGELFF
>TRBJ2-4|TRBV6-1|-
CASSEITGGRAKNIQYF
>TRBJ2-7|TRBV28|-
CASSLGQLYEQYF
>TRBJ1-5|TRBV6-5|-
CASRTASQPQHF
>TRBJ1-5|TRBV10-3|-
CAISESRDSNQPQHF
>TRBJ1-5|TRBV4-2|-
CASSQDVGRGGNQPQHF
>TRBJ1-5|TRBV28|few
CASRPAAGNQPQHF
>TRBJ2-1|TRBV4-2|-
CASSHLAGAGSNEQFF
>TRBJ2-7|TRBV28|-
CASSSGTSYEQYF
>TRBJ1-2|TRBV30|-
CAWSVRRIVSYGYTF
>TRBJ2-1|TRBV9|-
CASSTRQGGVNEQFF
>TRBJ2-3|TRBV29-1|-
CSVDRTSGRTDTQYF
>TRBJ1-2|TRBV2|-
CASTGTDHGYTF
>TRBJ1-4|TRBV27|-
CASSPQPGGGEKLFF
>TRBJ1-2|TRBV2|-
CASSRQGETYGYTF
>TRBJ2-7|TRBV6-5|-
CASGPGGGQYF
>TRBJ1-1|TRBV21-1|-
CASSWRSGRYMNTEAFF
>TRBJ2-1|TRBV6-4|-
CASSDSSGGANEQFF
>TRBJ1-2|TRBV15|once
CATYTTDHYGYGYTF
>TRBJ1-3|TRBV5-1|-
CASSYGQTGNTIYF